One sample yielded the 24 T cell receptor beta chains listed below, sequenced in a study of T cell responses to AZD1222 COVID-19 vaccine. Only in-frame clones appear in the TCRdb table, and some are missing; sequencing was by immunoSEQ multiplex PCR. The sample consists of 140,000 or so clones, about 89% of them appearing once. This sample comprised peripheral blood, obtained 28 days after the second dose of the MenACWY control vaccine. The receptors shown here come from an adult who received the MenACWY meningococcal vaccine as a control.

The chain uses TRBV12-3 or TRBV12-4 and TRBJ2-1; maybe TRBD2 (5 bases). Trimming removed 5 bases from V and 8 bases from J, with 7 bases in between. The CDR3 totals 11 residues. The CDR3 sequence is CASSLLDEQFF. The DNA for the CDR3 is TGTGCCAGCAGTCTACTAGATGAGCAGTTCTTC.

CDR3 DNA: TGTGCCAGCATCCCAGCGGGATCAAGCTACGAGCAGTACTTC. As protein: CASIPAGSSYEQYF. The chain recombines TRBV6-2 or TRBV6-3 with TRBJ2-7; 7 nucleotides agree with TRBD2. The CDR3 runs to 14 residues. After removal of 7 bases from V and 3 bases from J, the junction contained 9 bases not matched to a gene. Germline V gene data show CDR1 as MNHEY and CDR2 as SVGEGT.

The V and J genes are TRBV30 and TRBJ1-5; D remains ambiguous. The V and J ends lost 2 bases and 2 bases respectively, with 4 bases between them. Germline CDR1 and CDR2: GTSNPN and SVGIG (reference sequence). The CDR3 totals 12 residues. The CDR3 is CAWSSGNQPQHF. The CDR3 DNA reads TGTGCCTGGAGTTCCGGCAATCAGCCCCAGCATTTT. Looking up the rest from reference TRBV30 and TRBJ1-5 gives the full variable domain: SQTIHQWPATLVQPVGSPLSLECTVEGTSNPNLYWYRQAAGRGLQLLFYSVGIGQISSEVPQNLSASRPQDRQFILSSKKLLLSDSGFYLCAWSSGNQPQHFGDGTRLSIL.

J is TRBJ1-5 and V is TRBV6-5; D is undetermined. Trimming removed 0 bases from V and 9 bases from J, with 15 bases in between. CDR1 MNHEY and CDR2 SVGAGI come from the germline V gene. This CDR3 spans 15 amino acids. In DNA form, the CDR3 reads TGTGCCAGCAGTTACTCCCCTGGCTCCGCATGGCCCCAGCATTTT. Translating gives CASSYSPGSAWPQHF.

This clone was observed once. This chain connects TRBV19 to TRBJ1-5, with 9 nucleotides matching TRBD1. Germline V lookup: CDR1 LNHDA, CDR2 SQIVND (reference sequence). The junction had 10 bases not matched to a gene; V was cut back by 4 bases and J by 6 bases. The CDR3 extends over 16 amino acids. CDR3 region: CASSRGQGTYGQPQHF. The CDR3 region has the DNA TGTGCCAGTAGTAGGGGACAGGGAACATATGGTCAGCCCCAGCATTTT.

The chain recombines TRBV7-8 with TRBJ1-4; no definite D call. The V gene's germline CDR1 is SGHVS and CDR2 FQNEAQ. Trimming removed 5 bases at V and 7 bases at J, with 11 bases between. The CDR3 runs to 13 residues. In DNA form, the CDR3 reads TGTGCCAGCAGCCCCGAGAGGAGTGAAAAACTGTTTTTT. Residues: CASSPERSEKLFF.

V gene TRBV7-6 combines with J gene TRBJ2-7; TRBD1 or TRBD2 may be the D gene (5 bases each). The V end lost 1 base, the J end lost 3 bases, and 13 bases lay between the germline ends. Germline V lookup: CDR1 SGHVS, CDR2 FNYEAQ. There are 15 residues in the CDR3. DNA of the CDR3: TGTGCCAGCAGCTTAGTTGGGGGAGAATACTACGAGCAGTACTTC. Translation: CASSLVGGEYYEQYF.

This clone was counted once. This sequence joins TRBV30 and TRBJ1-6, with 7 bases fitting TRBD1. This CDR3 comprises 15 residues. CDR1 and CDR2 (germline): GTSNPN, SVGIG (reference sequence). The V gene end was trimmed by 2 bases and the J gene end by 8 bases; junction bases not matched to a gene: 9. The CDR3 sequence is CAWSSETGADSPLHF. CDR3 nucleotides: TGTGCCTGGAGTTCTGAAACAGGGGCAGATTCACCCCTCCACTTT. Variable domain in full (rest from reference TRBV30 and TRBJ1-6): SQTIHQWPATLVQPVGSPLSLECTVEGTSNPNLYWYRQAAGRGLQLLFYSVGIGQISSEVPQNLSASRPQDRQFILSSKKLLLSDSGFYLCAWSSETGADSPLHFGNGTRLTVT.

The chain carries TRBV7-9 and TRBJ1-2; no firm D call. The V gene lost 5 bases and the J gene lost 8 bases, with 15 bases spanning the gap. Germline V gene sequence: CDR1 SEHNR, CDR2 FQNEAQ (reference sequence). The CDR3 has 13 amino acids. CDR3 amino acids: CASSPDRAEGYTF. CDR3 DNA sequence: TGTGCCAGCAGCCCGGACCGGGCCGAGGGCTACACCTTC.

This chain uses TRBV5-6 with TRBJ1-5; D gene uncertain. V was trimmed by 0 bases and J by 4 bases, leaving 5 bases between them. Per germline, CDR1 SGHDT and CDR2 YYEEEE. The CDR3 contains 13 residues. The CDR3 spells CASSLAKNQPQHF. The CDR3 DNA reads as TGTGCCAGCAGCTTGGCCAAGAATCAGCCCCAGCATTTT.

The chain recombines TRBV2 with TRBJ1-2; D is possibly TRBD1 (5 bases). Germline assignment: CDR1 SNHLY and CDR2 FYNNEI. The CDR3 is 14 residues long. V was shortened by 5 bases and J by 2 bases, with 12 bases between the two germline ends. DNA of the CDR3: TGTGCCAGCAGTCGACAGTCCGGGAACTATGGCTACACCTTC. This encodes CASSRQSGNYGYTF.

V and J are TRBV5-1 and TRBJ2-2; TRBD1 is a possible D gene (5 bases). V was trimmed by 0 bases and J by 2 bases, leaving 11 bases between them. Germline V gives CDR1 SGHRS, CDR2 YFSETQ. The CDR3 has 16 amino acids. The CDR3 spells CASSLGAGKNTGELFF. CDR3 sequence (DNA): TGCGCCAGCAGCTTGGGCGCAGGGAAAAACACCGGGGAGCTGTTTTTT. Combining the CDR3 with reference TRBV5-1 and TRBJ2-2 gives the whole variable domain KAGVTQTPRYLIKTRGQQVTLSCSPISGHRSVSWYQQTPGQGLQFLFEYFSETQRNKGNFPGRFSGRQFSNSRSEMNVSTLELGDSALYLCASSLGAGKNTGELFFGEGSRLTVL.

This sequence joins TRBV14 and TRBJ1-1; D remains unclear. This CDR3 is built from 15 residues. V lost 1 base and J 1 base, leaving 10 bases between the germline ends. Per the germline V gene, CDR1 is SGHDN and CDR2 is FVKESK. CDR3 DNA sequence: TGTGCCAGCAGCCAAGGGCCTGGAAGGAACACTGAAGCTTTCTTT. It yields the protein CASSQGPGRNTEAFF.

The J gene is TRBJ2-2, the V gene TRBV9; weak D call: TRBD1 (6 bases). Germline lookup yields CDR1 SGDLS and CDR2 YYNGEE. V was trimmed by 1 base and J by 1 base, leaving 11 bases between them. The CDR3 has 16 amino acids. CDR3 nucleotides: TGTGCCAGCAGCGTAAACACAGGGCTGAACACCGGGGAGCTGTTTTTT. It is translated as CASSVNTGLNTGELFF.

The genes are TRBV27 and TRBJ2-7; 7 nucleotides line up with TRBD1. Germline V gives CDR1 MNHEY, CDR2 SMNVEV (reference sequence). The CDR3 covers 14 residues. The trim removed 3 bases at V and 7 bases at J, leaving 9 bases unmatched. The DNA for the CDR3 is TGTGCCAGCAGTTTTTCCCAGGGGGTAAATGAGCAGTACTTC. Translation gives CASSFSQGVNEQYF.

V gene TRBV18 combines with J gene TRBJ2-1, with no clear D. The germline V and J ends were trimmed by 1 base and 6 bases, with 13 bases remaining between them. Germline CDR1 and CDR2: KGHSH and LQKENI. This CDR3 is built from 15 residues. CDR3 residues: CASSPQGKAGNEQFF. The CDR3 DNA reads TGTGCCAGCTCACCACAGGGTAAGGCTGGCAATGAGCAGTTCTTC.

Details on this clone: A junction end diverges from the germline sequence, so it may reflect a read error. The chain joins TRBV20-1 to TRBJ1-2; D is undetermined. Germline V gives CDR1 DFQATT, CDR2 SNEGSKA (reference sequence). The CDR3 is 10 residues long. The CDR3 sequence is CSAMYSSLFF. CDR3 sequence (DNA): TGCAGTGCTATGTACAGTTCTTTATTCTTC.

This clone was observed a single time. V is TRBV7-2 and J is TRBJ1-5; 10 bases agree with TRBD1. CDR1 and CDR2 (germline): SGHTA, FQGNSA. The CDR3 totals 17 residues. Losses at the gene ends were 2 bases for V and 7 bases for J; bases not matched to a gene: 11. The CDR3 sequence: CASSLLGGQGLGQPQHF. The CDR3 coding sequence is TGTGCCAGCAGCTTACTAGGGGGACAGGGGTTAGGACAGCCCCAGCATTTT.

This clone appeared once. The J gene is TRBJ2-1, the V gene TRBV10-3, with D uncertain. Trimming shortened V by 6 bases and J by 4 bases, and 7 bases separated the two germline ends. The CDR3 is made up of 12 amino acids. Germline assignment: CDR1 ENHRY and CDR2 SYGVKD. In DNA form, the CDR3 reads TGTGCCATCAGCCCCGGATACAATGAGCAGTTCTTC. Translated, it gives CAISPGYNEQFF.

The V and J genes are TRBV30 and TRBJ2-2, with TRBD1 identical over 7 bases. The CDR3 spans 18 residues. Germline CDR1 is GTSNPN and CDR2 is SVGIG (reference sequence). The V and J ends lost 8 bases and 3 bases, in that order; junction bases with no gene match: 21. This CDR3 is CASLNRTGPIRDTGELFF. In DNA form, the CDR3 reads TGTGCCAGCTTAAACAGGACAGGCCCCATCCGGGACACCGGGGAGCTGTTTTTT.

The genes are TRBV19 and TRBJ2-3; 8 nucleotides match TRBD2. Per the germline V gene, CDR1 is LNHDA and CDR2 is SQIVND (reference sequence). The CDR3 length is 18 residues. V lost 3 bases and J lost 0; bases outside the gene matches: 11. CDR3 residues: CASSIPASGLLSTDTQYF. CDR3 coding DNA: TGTGCCAGTAGTATTCCGGCTAGCGGGTTACTTAGCACAGATACGCAGTATTTT.

This chain uses TRBV27 with TRBJ2-1, with 12 bases lining up with TRBD2. CDR1 is MNHEY, CDR2 SMNVEV, per germline (reference sequence). J was trimmed by 9 bases and V by 5 bases; bases with no gene match: 8. The CDR3 is made up of 15 amino acids. The CDR3 nucleotides are TGTGCCAGCAGTCCGCTAGCGGGAGGGCTCACTGAGCAGTTCTTC. Its translation is CASSPLAGGLTEQFF.

The chain has TRBV27 and TRBJ1-2, with D unclear. Germline CDR1 MNHEY, CDR2 SMNVEV (reference sequence). V lost 4 bases and J lost 12, with 15 bases in between. The CDR3 is 12 amino acids. In DNA form, the CDR3 reads TGTGCCAGCAGTTCCCGACTCCTTACCAACACCTTC. This encodes CASSSRLLTNTF.

The chain joins TRBV11-2 to TRBJ2-7, with 9 nucleotides matching TRBD2. The CDR3 has 15 amino acids. After removal of 5 bases from V and 3 bases from J, the junction contained 8 bases not matched to a gene. Germline loops: CDR1 SGHAT, CDR2 FQNNGV. CDR3 sequence: CASSPPGLALYEQYF. The CDR3 DNA sequence: TGTGCCAGCAGCCCCCCGGGACTAGCTCTCTACGAGCAGTACTTC.